A single sample gave rise to the 14 T cell receptor beta chains below, sequenced in a study of OX40 agonist ivuxolimab in advanced cancers. Assay: immunoSEQ multiplex PCR; the TCRdb copy retains only in-frame clones and omits some. This sample yields 60,000 to 75,000 clones, of which over 75% are seen a single time; 6% to 7.5% belongs to the top ten. Sequencing was performed on CD4+ or CD8+ T cells sorted from blood, taken in a trial of the OX40 agonist ivuxolimab. These receptors all stem from an adult with an advanced solid tumor such as melanoma, head and neck, liver or kidney cancer.

The gene calls are TRBV7-3 and TRBJ2-3, with TRBD2 matching over 12 bases. Germline loops: CDR1 SGHTA, CDR2 FQGTGA. There are 18 residues in the CDR3. V was pared by 5 bases and J by 3 bases, with 12 bases of the junction left unmatched. The CDR3 nucleotides are TGTGCCAGCAGCAGAACTAGCGGGGGGCCCATGGGGACAGATACGCAGTATTTT. Translation: CASSRTSGGPMGTDTQYF.

J is TRBJ2-3 and V is TRBV29-1, with D unclear. V was pared by 3 bases and J by 3 bases, with 10 bases between. The CDR3 runs 13 residues. Per the germline V gene, CDR1 is SQVTM and CDR2 is ANQGSEA. The DNA for the CDR3 is TGCAGCGTTGAGAACGAGAAGACAGATACGCAGTATTTT. Amino acid sequence: CSVENEKTDTQYF.

The table lists this clone with a few counts. The genes are TRBV7-9 and TRBJ2-3; TRBD2 agrees at 7 bases. Germline trimming cut 1 base from V and 0 bases from J; bases unmatched to any gene: 1. In germline, CDR1 is SEHNR, CDR2 FQNEAQ (reference sequence). The CDR3 loop spans 15 amino acids. This chain's CDR3 is CASSLERGSTDTQYF. The CDR3 DNA is TGTGCCAGCAGCTTAGAGCGGGGCAGCACAGATACGCAGTATTTT.

DNA of the CDR3: TGTGCCAGCAGGCCGACAGGGGGTAGGGAGACCCAGTACTTC. Amino acid sequence: CASRPTGGRETQYF. The chain uses TRBV6-1 and TRBJ2-5; 9 positions match TRBD1. Looked up from germline, CDR1 is MNHNS and CDR2 is SASEGT. V lost 6 bases to trimming and J lost 5 bases; unmatched junction nucleotides: 7. The CDR3 extends over 14 amino acids.

The chain uses TRBV9 and TRBJ2-1, with 10 bases lining up with TRBD2. Trimming at V came to 3 bases and at J to 8 bases, leaving 8 bases not matched to a gene. The CDR3 consists of 15 residues. CDR1 SGDLS and CDR2 YYNGEE come from the germline V gene. The CDR3 region has the DNA TGTGCCAGCAGCGCTAGCGGGAGAGGAGGGGATGAGCAGTTCTTC. Translated: CASSASGRGGDEQFF.

This chain links TRBV7-9 with TRBJ1-2; the D gene is possibly TRBD1 (5 bases). The CDR3 runs to 15 residues. Germline V gene lookup returns CDR1 SEHNR and CDR2 FQNEAQ (reference sequence). Trimming stripped 5 bases from V and 7 bases from J, with 20 bases between. The CDR3 region has the DNA TGTGCCAGCAGCCCTCCCGCGAGGGGCGTTTCTGGCTACACCTTC. This codes for CASSPPARGVSGYTF.

This chain joins TRBV11-3 and TRBJ2-1, with 14 bases that match TRBD2. CDR1 and CDR2 (germline): SGHNT, YENEEA. V lost 1 base and J lost 9; bases outside the gene matches: 2. The CDR3 runs 15 residues. In DNA form, the CDR3 reads TGTGCCAGCAGCTTAGGGACTAGCGGGAGGTTTGAGCAGTTCTTC. Its translation is CASSLGTSGRFEQFF.

The chain links TRBV2 to TRBJ2-5, with 9 bases lining up with TRBD1. The CDR3 extends over 14 amino acids. CDR1 is SNHLY and CDR2 is FYNNEI in the germline V gene. Germline trimming cut 8 bases from V and 5 bases from J; bases unmatched to any gene: 9. CDR3 residues: CASCTWTGDETQYF. The CDR3 nucleotides read TGTGCCAGCTGTACTTGGACAGGGGACGAGACCCAGTACTTC.

The chain carries TRBV7-6 and TRBJ2-3, with TRBD1 as a possible D gene (7 bases). The CDR3 spans 17 residues. V was cut by 1 base and J by 0 bases, with 14 bases left in between. CDR1 is SGHVS and CDR2 is FNYEAQ in the germline V gene. Here the CDR3 DNA reads TGTGCCAGCAGCTTAGGGGTGTCAGGGGGGAGCACAGATACGCAGTATTTT. Protein sequence: CASSLGVSGGSTDTQYF.

The rearrangement links TRBV7-3 to TRBJ2-1; D is possibly TRBD1 (5 bases). Germline CDR1 is SGHTA and CDR2 is FQGTGA. Trimming took 2 bases from V and 0 from J, leaving 11 bases between them. The CDR3 totals 16 residues. This CDR3 reads CASSLAGWSSYNEQFF. The CDR3 DNA reads as TGTGCCAGCAGCTTAGCAGGGTGGAGCTCCTACAATGAGCAGTTCTTC. The full variable domain, in which reference TRBV7-3 and TRBJ2-1 provide the parts outside the CDR3, is GAGVSQTPSNKVTEKGKYVELRCDPISGHTALYWYRQSLGQGPEFLIYFQGTGAADDSGLPNDRFFAVRPEGSVSTLKIQRTERGDSAVYLCASSLAGWSSYNEQFFGPGTRLTVL.

The chain carries TRBV9 and TRBJ1-1; D might be TRBD1 (5 bases). This CDR3 spans 14 amino acids. V dropped 0 bases and J dropped 5 bases, with 11 bases sitting between them. In germline, CDR1 is SGDLS, CDR2 YYNGEE. In nucleotides, the CDR3 is TGTGCCAGCAGCGTAGGGGAGGGGAGGACTGAAGCTTTCTTT. Its protein is CASSVGEGRTEAFF.

J is TRBJ2-7 and V is TRBV7-2, with 10 bases lining up with TRBD1. CDR1 and CDR2 (germline): SGHTA, FQGNSA. J lost 6 bases, V lost 11 bases, and 13 bases had no gene match. The CDR3 is 14 residues long. CDR3 sequence (DNA): TGTGCCTCCGGCTCCGGGACAGGGGATCGCGAGCAGTACTTC. Protein product: CASGSGTGDREQYF.

The chain has TRBV5-1 and TRBJ1-5, with D unresolved. The CDR3 sequence is 13 residues long. CDR1 is SGHRS and CDR2 is YFSETQ in the germline V gene. V shed 3 bases and J shed 7 bases, with 11 bases lying between them. CDR3 residues: CASSSDPDQPQHF. DNA of the CDR3: TGCGCCAGCAGCTCCGACCCCGACCAGCCCCAGCATTTT.

This chain uses TRBV27 with TRBJ2-1; 7 positions agree with TRBD2. J lost 0 bases, V lost 1 base, and 0 bases had no gene match. This CDR3 comprises 15 residues. The germline V gene has CDR1 MNHEY and CDR2 SMNVEV (reference sequence). The CDR3 protein is CASSLWGGSYNEQFF. CDR3 in DNA: TGTGCCAGCAGTTTATGGGGGGGCTCCTACAATGAGCAGTTCTTC.